The rows below give T cell receptor beta chains drawn from one sample of a study of T cell responses to AZD1222 COVID-19 vaccine. Method: immunoSEQ multiplex PCR; TCRdb's copy keeps in-frame clones and lacks some. The table shows roughly 200,000 clones, with just over 90% occurring only once. Sequenced material: peripheral blood, taken 28 days after the second AZD1222 dose. These receptors all stem from an adult who received the AZD1222 COVID-19 vaccine. Both conserved end residues are trimmed from each CDR3. The listing skips clone size in some rows; elsewhere it reads once, few, many or a size class.

clone_size	v_call	j_call	cdr3_aa
-	TRBV7-2	TRBJ1-4	ASSFYGSATNEKLF
-	TRBV6-5	TRBJ2-1	ASSSSGRDYNEQF
-	TRBV18	TRBJ2-7	ASSPGSSYEQY
few	TRBV5-1	TRBJ2-5	ASKRTGQETQY
-	TRBV2	TRBJ1-6	ASSEGQGANSPLH
-	TRBV3-1/TRBV3-2	TRBJ1-1	ASSPRDRGTNTEAF
once	TRBV28	TRBJ1-5	ASSLSPQTRSNQPQH
-	TRBV11-2	TRBJ1-1	ASSPGATWVRTEAF
-	TRBV11-1	TRBJ2-7	ASSRRGAYEQY
-	TRBV7-2	TRBJ2-7	ASSLTAGSYEQY
-	TRBV7-9	TRBJ2-5	ASSFTGGGVSETQY
-	TRBV5-1	TRBJ1-2	ASNAGVSGDYT
-	TRBV27	TRBJ2-1	ASSLAKRESYNEQF
-	TRBV19	TRBJ1-2	ASSRRDSSFYGYT